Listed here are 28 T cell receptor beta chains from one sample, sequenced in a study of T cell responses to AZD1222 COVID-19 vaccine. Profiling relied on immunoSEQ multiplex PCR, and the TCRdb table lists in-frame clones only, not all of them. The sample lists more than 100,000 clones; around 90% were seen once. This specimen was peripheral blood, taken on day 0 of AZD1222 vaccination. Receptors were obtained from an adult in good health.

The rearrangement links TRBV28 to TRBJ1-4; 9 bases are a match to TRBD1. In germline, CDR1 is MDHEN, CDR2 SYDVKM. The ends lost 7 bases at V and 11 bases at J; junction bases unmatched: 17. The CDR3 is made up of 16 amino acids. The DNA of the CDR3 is TGTGCCAGCACCCAAACCCCCGGGACAGGGTTCCTTAAACTGTTTTTT. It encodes CASTQTPGTGFLKLFF.

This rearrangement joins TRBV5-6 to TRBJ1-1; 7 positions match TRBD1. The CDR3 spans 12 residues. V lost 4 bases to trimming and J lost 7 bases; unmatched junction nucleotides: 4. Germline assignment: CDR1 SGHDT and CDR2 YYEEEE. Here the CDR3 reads CASSLGQVEAFF. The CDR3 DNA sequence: TGTGCCAGCAGCCTCGGACAGGTTGAAGCTTTCTTT.

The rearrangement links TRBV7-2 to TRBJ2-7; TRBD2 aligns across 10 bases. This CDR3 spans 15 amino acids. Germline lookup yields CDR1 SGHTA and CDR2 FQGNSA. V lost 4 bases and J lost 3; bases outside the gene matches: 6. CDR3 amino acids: CASSSTSGAFYEQYF. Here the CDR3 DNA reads TGTGCCAGCAGCTCAACTAGCGGGGCCTTCTACGAGCAGTACTTC.

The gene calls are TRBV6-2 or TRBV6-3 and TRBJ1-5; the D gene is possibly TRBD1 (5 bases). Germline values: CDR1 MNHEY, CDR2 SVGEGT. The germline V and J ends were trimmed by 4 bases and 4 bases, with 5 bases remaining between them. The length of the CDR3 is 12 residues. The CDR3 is CASSSGNQPQHF. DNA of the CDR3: TGTGCCAGCAGTTCAGGGAATCAGCCCCAGCATTTT.

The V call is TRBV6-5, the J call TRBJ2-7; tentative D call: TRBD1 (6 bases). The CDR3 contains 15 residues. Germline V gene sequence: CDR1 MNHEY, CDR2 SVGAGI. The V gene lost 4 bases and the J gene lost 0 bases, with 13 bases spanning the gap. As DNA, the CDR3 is TGTGCCAGCAGTTTTCCGACAGGTAGCTCCTACGAGCAGTACTTC. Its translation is CASSFPTGSSYEQYF.

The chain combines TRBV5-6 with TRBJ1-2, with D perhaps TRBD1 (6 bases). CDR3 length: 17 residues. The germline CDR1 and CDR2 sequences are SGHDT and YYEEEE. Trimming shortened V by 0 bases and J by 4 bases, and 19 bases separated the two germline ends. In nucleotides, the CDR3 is TGTGCCAGCAGCTTGGAGGGCTTCGGGGGGCTGGCCTATGGCTACACCTTC. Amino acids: CASSLEGFGGLAYGYTF.

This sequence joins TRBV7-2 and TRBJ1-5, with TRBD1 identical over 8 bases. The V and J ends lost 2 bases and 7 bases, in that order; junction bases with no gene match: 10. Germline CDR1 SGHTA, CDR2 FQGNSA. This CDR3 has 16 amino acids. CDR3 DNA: TGTGCCAGCAGCTTATCCGGGACAGGCGGTGAGCAGCCCCAGCATTTT. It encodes CASSLSGTGGEQPQHF.

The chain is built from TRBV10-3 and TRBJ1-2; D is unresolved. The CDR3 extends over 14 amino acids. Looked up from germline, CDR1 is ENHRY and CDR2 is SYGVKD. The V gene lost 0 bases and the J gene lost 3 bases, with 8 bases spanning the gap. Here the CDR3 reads CAISESAQDYGYTF. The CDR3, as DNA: TGTGCCATCAGTGAGTCGGCTCAAGACTATGGCTACACCTTC.

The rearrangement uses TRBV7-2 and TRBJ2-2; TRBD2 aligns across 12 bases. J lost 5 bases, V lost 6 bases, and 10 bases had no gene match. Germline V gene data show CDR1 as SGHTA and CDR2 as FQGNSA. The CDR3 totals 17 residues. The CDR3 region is CASSKRLAGAGTGELFF. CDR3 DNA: TGTGCCAGCAGTAAAAGACTAGCGGGAGCGGGGACCGGGGAGCTGTTTTTT.

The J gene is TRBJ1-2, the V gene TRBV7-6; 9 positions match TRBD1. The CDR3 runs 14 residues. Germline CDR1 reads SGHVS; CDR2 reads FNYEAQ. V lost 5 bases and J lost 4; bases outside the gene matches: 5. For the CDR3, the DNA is TGTGCCAGCAGCCTGACGGACAGGGGCTATGGCTACACCTTC. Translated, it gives CASSLTDRGYGYTF.

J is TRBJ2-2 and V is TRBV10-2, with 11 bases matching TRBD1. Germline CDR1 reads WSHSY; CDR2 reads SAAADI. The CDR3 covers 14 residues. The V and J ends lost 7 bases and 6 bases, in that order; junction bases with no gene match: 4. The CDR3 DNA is TGCGCCAGCATGAGGGACAGGGGGGCCGGGGAGCTGTTTTTT. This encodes CASMRDRGAGELFF.

The CDR3: CASSSSGLAGGPSSYNEQFF. DNA for the CDR3: TGTGCCAGCAGCTCGTCGGGACTAGCGGGGGGCCCGAGCTCCTACAATGAGCAGTTCTTC. V is TRBV5-4 and J is TRBJ2-1, with TRBD2 matching 15 bases. Germline loops: CDR1 SGHNT, CDR2 YYREEE (reference sequence). This CDR3 has 20 residues. J gave up 0 bases and V 3 bases, and 10 bases lay outside the gene matches.

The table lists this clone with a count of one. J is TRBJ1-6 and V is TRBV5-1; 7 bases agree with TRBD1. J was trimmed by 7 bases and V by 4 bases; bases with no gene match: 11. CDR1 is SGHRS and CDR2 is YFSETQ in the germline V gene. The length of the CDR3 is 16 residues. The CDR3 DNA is TGCGCCAGCAGCACCAGGGGGAGCGTTGAGAATTCACCCCTCCACTTT. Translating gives CASSTRGSVENSPLHF.

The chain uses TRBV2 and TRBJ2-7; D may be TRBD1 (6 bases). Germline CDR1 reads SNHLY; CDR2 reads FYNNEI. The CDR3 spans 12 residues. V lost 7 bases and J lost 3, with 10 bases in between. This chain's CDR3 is CASTGDGYEQYF. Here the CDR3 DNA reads TGTGCCAGCACAGGGGACGGCTACGAGCAGTACTTC.

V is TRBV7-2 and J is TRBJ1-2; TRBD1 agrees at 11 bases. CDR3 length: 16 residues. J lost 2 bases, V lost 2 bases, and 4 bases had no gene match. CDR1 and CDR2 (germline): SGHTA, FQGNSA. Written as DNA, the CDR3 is TGTGCCAGCAGCTTATATGGGACAGGGGGAAACTATGGCTACACCTTC. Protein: CASSLYGTGGNYGYTF. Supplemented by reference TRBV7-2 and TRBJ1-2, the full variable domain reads GAGVSQSPSNKVTEKGKDVELRCDPISGHTALYWYRQSLGQGLEFLIYFQGNSAPDKSGLPSDRFSAERTGGSVSTLTIQRTQQEDSAVYLCASSLYGTGGNYGYTFGSGTRLTVV.

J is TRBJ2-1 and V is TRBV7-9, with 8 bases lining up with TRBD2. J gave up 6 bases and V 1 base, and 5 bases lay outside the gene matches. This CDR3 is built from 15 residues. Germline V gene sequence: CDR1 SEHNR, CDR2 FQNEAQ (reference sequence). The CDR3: CASSLGPGTSNEQFF. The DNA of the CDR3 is TGTGCCAGCAGCTTAGGCCCCGGGACTAGCAATGAGCAGTTCTTC.

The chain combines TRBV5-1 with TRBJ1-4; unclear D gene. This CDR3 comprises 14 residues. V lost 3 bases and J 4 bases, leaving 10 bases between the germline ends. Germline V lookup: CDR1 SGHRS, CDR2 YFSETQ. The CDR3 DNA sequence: TGCGCCAGCAGCTGGACGAAGATTAATGAAAAACTGTTTTTT. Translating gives CASSWTKINEKLFF.

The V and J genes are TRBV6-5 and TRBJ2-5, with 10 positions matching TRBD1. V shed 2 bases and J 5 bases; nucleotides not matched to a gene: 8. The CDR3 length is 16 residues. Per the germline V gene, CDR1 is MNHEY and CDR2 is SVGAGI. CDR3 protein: CASSYQGTGAVETQYF. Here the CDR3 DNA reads TGTGCCAGCAGTTACCAGGGGACAGGGGCGGTTGAGACCCAGTACTTC.

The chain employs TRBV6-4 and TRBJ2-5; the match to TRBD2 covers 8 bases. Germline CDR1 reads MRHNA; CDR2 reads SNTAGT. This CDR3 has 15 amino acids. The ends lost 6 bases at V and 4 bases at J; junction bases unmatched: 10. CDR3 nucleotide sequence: TGTGCCAGCAGCCCCCGGGGGGGGCAGGGAGAGACCCAGTACTTC. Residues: CASSPRGGQGETQYF.

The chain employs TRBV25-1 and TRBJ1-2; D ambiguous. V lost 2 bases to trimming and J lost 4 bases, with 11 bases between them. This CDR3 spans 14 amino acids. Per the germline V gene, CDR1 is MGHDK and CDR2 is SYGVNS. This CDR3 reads CASSEPSIGYGYTF. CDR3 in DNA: TGTGCCAGCAGTGAACCCTCAATTGGCTATGGCTACACCTTC.

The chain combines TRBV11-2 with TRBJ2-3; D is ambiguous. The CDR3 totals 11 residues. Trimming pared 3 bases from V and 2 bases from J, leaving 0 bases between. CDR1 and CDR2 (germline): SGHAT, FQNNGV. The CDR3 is CASSFTDTQYF. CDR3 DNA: TGTGCCAGCAGCTTCACAGATACGCAGTATTTT.

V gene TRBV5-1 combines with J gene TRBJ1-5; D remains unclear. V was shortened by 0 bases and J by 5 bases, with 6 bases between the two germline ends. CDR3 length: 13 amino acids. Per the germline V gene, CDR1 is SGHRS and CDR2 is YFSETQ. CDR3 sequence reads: CASSLGRDQPQHF. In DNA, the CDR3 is TGCGCCAGCAGCTTGGGGCGGGATCAGCCCCAGCATTTT. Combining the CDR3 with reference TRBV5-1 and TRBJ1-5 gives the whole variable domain KAGVTQTPRYLIKTRGQQVTLSCSPISGHRSVSWYQQTPGQGLQFLFEYFSETQRNKGNFPGRFSGRQFSNSRSEMNVSTLELGDSALYLCASSLGRDQPQHFGDGTRLSIL.

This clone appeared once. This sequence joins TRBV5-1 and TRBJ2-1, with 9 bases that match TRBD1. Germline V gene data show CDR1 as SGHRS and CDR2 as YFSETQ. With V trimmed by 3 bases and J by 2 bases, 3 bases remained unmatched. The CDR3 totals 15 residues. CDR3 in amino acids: CASSSGTGPYNEQFF. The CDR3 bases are TGCGCCAGCAGCTCAGGGACAGGGCCCTACAATGAGCAGTTCTTC.

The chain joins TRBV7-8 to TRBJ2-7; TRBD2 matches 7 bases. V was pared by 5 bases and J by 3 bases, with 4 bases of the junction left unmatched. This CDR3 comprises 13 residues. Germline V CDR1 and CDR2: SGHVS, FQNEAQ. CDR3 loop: CASSGRDYYEQYF. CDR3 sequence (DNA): TGTGCCAGCAGCGGCCGGGACTACTACGAGCAGTACTTC.

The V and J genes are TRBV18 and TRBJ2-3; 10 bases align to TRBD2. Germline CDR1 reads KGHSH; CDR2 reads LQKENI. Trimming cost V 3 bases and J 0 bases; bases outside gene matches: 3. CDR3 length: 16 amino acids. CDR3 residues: CASSPSGGTSTDTQYF. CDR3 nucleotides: TGTGCCAGCTCACCTAGCGGGGGGACTAGCACAGATACGCAGTATTTT. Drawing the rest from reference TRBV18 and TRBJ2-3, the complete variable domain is NAGVMQNPRHLVRRRGQEARLRCSPMKGHSHVYWYRQLPEEGLKFMVYLQKENIIDESGMPKERFSAEFPKEGPSILRIQQVVRGDSAAYFCASSPSGGTSTDTQYFGPGTRLTVL.

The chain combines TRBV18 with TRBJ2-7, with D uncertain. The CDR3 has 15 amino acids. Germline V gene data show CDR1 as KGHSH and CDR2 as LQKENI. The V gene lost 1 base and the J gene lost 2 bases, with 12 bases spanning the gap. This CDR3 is CASSPRDGATYEQYF. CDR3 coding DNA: TGTGCCAGCTCACCACGTGATGGAGCAACCTACGAGCAGTACTTC.

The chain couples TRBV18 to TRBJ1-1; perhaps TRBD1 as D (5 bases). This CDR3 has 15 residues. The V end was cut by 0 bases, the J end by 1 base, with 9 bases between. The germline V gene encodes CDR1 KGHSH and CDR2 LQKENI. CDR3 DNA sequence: TGTGCCAGCTCACCACCTGGTAGGGGGAACACTGAAGCTTTCTTT. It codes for CASSPPGRGNTEAFF.

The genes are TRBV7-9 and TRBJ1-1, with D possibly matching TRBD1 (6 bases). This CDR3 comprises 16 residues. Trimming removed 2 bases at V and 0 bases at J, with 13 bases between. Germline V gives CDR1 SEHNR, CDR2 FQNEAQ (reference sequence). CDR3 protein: CASSLIPGVMNTEAFF. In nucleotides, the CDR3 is TGTGCCAGCAGCTTAATCCCAGGGGTTATGAACACTGAAGCTTTCTTT. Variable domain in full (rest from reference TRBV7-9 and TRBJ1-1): DTGVSQNPRHKITKRGQNVTFRCDPISEHNRLYWYRQTLGQGPEFLTYFQNEAQLEKSRLLSDRFSAERPKGSFSTLEIQRTEQGDSAMYLCASSLIPGVMNTEAFFGQGTRLTVV.